Each of the 27 T cell receptor beta chains below was sequenced from the same sample in a study of cytomegalovirus exposure and HLA in healthy donors. Researchers ran the PCR with 60 Vbeta and 13 Jbeta primers. Clones were sequenced by immunoSEQ multiplex PCR, and TCRdb holds only the in-frame ones, with some missing. The profile shows roughly 97,000 clones, about 81% of them singletons. The sample taken for sequencing was PBMCs. These receptors were collected from a middle-aged man in good health and CMV-seropositive.

This chain connects TRBV18 to TRBJ1-3; D is unresolved. The CDR3 contains 13 residues. The V gene lost 6 bases and the J gene lost 8 bases, with 14 bases spanning the gap. Germline V lookup: CDR1 KGHSH, CDR2 LQKENI. The CDR3 DNA is TGTGCCAGCTCGTCCAAGGCCCAGGACACCATATATTTT. Amino acid sequence: CASSSKAQDTIYF.

This clone has only a few counts. One end of the junction varies from germline; a read error may be responsible. The chain is built from TRBV7-9 and TRBJ1-2; D might be TRBD1 (5 bases). There are 13 residues in the CDR3. Germline V CDR1 and CDR2: SEHNR, FQNEAQ (reference sequence). CDR3 region: CSSSSDKNYGYTF. CDR3 coding DNA: TGTTCCAGCAGCTCGGACAAGAACTATGGCTACACCTTC.

This clone was picked up a small number of times. The chain is built from TRBV5-4 and TRBJ2-4, with 8 positions matching TRBD2. The junction had 9 bases not matched to a gene; V was cut back by 4 bases and J by 3 bases. The germline gives CDR1 SGHNT, CDR2 YYREEE (reference sequence). This CDR3 region has 16 residues. CDR3 sequence (DNA): TGTGCCAGCAGCGCGGGGGCGGGGGGAGGCAAAAACATTCAGTACTTC. As protein: CASSAGAGGGKNIQYF.

The rearrangement joins TRBV5-5 to TRBJ2-7, with unresolved D. V lost 0 bases and J lost 4, with 5 bases in between. The CDR3 loop spans 12 amino acids. Germline CDR1 SGHKS, CDR2 YYEKEE (reference sequence). DNA for the CDR3: TGTGCCAGCAGCTTGGAGCCGTACGAGCAGTACTTC. It encodes CASSLEPYEQYF.

In this sample, this clone turned up a few times. The genes are TRBV7-2 and TRBJ1-1, with TRBD1 matching 12 bases. Germline CDR1 and CDR2: SGHTA and FQGNSA. The CDR3 spans 15 residues. Trimming cost V 3 bases and J 6 bases; bases outside gene matches: 5. CDR3 loop: CASSLGQGARAEAFF. The CDR3 coding sequence is TGTGCCAGCAGCTTGGGACAGGGGGCGCGCGCTGAAGCTTTCTTT.

This clone showed up just a few times. This CDR3 is CASTLRDRLYNEQFF. The CDR3 nucleotides are TGTGCCAGCACCCTCCGGGACAGGTTATACAATGAGCAGTTCTTC. The chain recombines TRBV13 with TRBJ2-1, with 8 bases matching TRBD1. Trimming removed 7 bases from V and 4 bases from J; junction bases left unmatched: 9. In germline, CDR1 is PRHDT, CDR2 FYEKMQ (reference sequence). There are 15 residues in the CDR3.

The rearrangement uses TRBV2 and TRBJ2-6; no definite D call. CDR1 and CDR2 from the germline V gene are SNHLY and FYNNEI. The CDR3 extends over 14 amino acids. Trimming removed 8 bases at V and 1 base at J, with 9 bases between. Written as DNA, the CDR3 is TGTGCCAGCGAGTTGGAGTCTGGGGCCAACGTCCTGACTTTC. Protein sequence: CASELESGANVLTF.

This clone was picked up one time. The genes are TRBV6-6 and TRBJ1-2; D unresolved. The length of the CDR3 is 16 residues. From germline, CDR1 is MNHNY and CDR2 SVGAGI (reference sequence). V was pared by 2 bases and J by 0 bases, with 13 bases between. The CDR3 DNA reads as TGTGCCAGCAGTTACGAGGACTTTCCGACTAACTATGGCTACACCTTC. Its translation: CASSYEDFPTNYGYTF.

This sequence joins TRBV10-3 and TRBJ1-1, with D tentatively TRBD1 (6 bases). V was clipped by 6 bases and J by 1 base, with 9 bases between them. Germline CDR1 is ENHRY and CDR2 is SYGVKD. The CDR3 spans 13 residues. In nucleotides, the CDR3 is TGTGCCATCAGGGACAGACAGAACACTGAAGCTTTCTTT. Translation: CAIRDRQNTEAFF.

This clone has more than one count but fewer than ten. This chain joins TRBV5-1 and TRBJ2-3; D is possibly TRBD2 (5 bases). V was pared by 0 bases and J by 3 bases, with 8 bases between. Germline V gene sequence: CDR1 SGHRS, CDR2 YFSETQ. There are 14 residues in the CDR3. The CDR3 region is CASSLARETDTQYF. For the CDR3, the DNA is TGCGCCAGCAGCTTGGCAAGGGAGACAGATACGCAGTATTTT. The whole variable domain, remainder taken from reference TRBV5-1 and TRBJ2-3, is KAGVTQTPRYLIKTRGQQVTLSCSPISGHRSVSWYQQTPGQGLQFLFEYFSETQRNKGNFPGRFSGRQFSNSRSEMNVSTLELGDSALYLCASSLARETDTQYFGPGTRLTVL.

The CDR3 DNA follows: TGTGCCAGCAGTTTATCAAGTACAGGGGGCTCACCCCTCCACTTT. It is translated as CASSLSSTGGSPLHF. This chain links TRBV28 with TRBJ1-6; 9 bases map to TRBD1. V shed 1 base, J shed 10 bases, and the junction held 5 bases outside the gene matches. The length of the CDR3 is 15 residues. The germline CDR1 and CDR2 sequences are MDHEN and SYDVKM.

The rearrangement joins TRBV12-5 to TRBJ2-6, with D maybe TRBD1 (7 bases). The CDR3 runs to 18 residues. Per the germline V gene, CDR1 is LGHNT and CDR2 is FRNRAP. The V end lost 1 base, the J end lost 0 bases, and 13 bases lay between the germline ends. The CDR3 bases are TGTGCTAGTGGTTTGGGCGGGACAGTCATCTCTGGGGCCAACGTCCTGACTTTC. Amino acids: CASGLGGTVISGANVLTF.

The chain employs TRBV2 and TRBJ2-3; TRBD1 is a possible D gene (8 bases). The CDR3 totals 14 residues. The V and J ends lost 7 bases and 1 base respectively, with 12 bases between them. Germline V gene sequence: CDR1 SNHLY, CDR2 FYNNEI. The CDR3 here is CASNRGGGTDTQYF. Written as DNA, the CDR3 is TGTGCCAGCAACAGGGGGGGAGGCACAGATACGCAGTATTTT.

This clone was recorded once. This chain links TRBV7-8 with TRBJ2-7; TRBD1 is a possible D gene (6 bases). Germline V lookup: CDR1 SGHVS, CDR2 FQNEAQ. This CDR3 region has 15 residues. Trimming left V 4 bases short and J 0 bases short, with 13 bases between. For the CDR3, the DNA is TGTGCCAGCAGCTCCTCCTGGGACACCTCCTACGAGCAGTACTTC. It codes for CASSSSWDTSYEQYF.

Of note for this clone: Germline and junction disagree at one end, which may indicate a read error. Distinct nucleotide sequences in the sample also encode this CDR3. The chain carries TRBV28 and TRBJ1-2; 8 positions match TRBD1. The CDR3 is 16 residues long. Germline assignment: CDR1 MDHEN and CDR2 SYDVKM. In DNA form, the CDR3 reads TGTGCCAGCTCTGGACAGGGATCAAAACTACCCTATGGTTACACCTTC. As protein: CASSGQGSKLPYGYTF.

This chain connects TRBV7-9 to TRBJ2-3; 8 bases agree with TRBD1. V lost 0 bases and J lost 5; bases outside the gene matches: 7. The germline CDR1 and CDR2 sequences are SEHNR and FQNEAQ (reference sequence). CDR3 length: 16 amino acids. CDR3 protein: CASSLARQGRRDTQYF. The CDR3 region has the DNA TGTGCCAGCAGCTTAGCCAGACAGGGGAGGCGAGATACGCAGTATTTT.

J is TRBJ1-1 and V is TRBV5-5, with D possibly being TRBD1 (5 bases). V lost 2 bases and J 5 bases, leaving 16 bases between the germline ends. The CDR3 loop spans 15 amino acids. Per the germline V gene, CDR1 is SGHKS and CDR2 is YYEKEE (reference sequence). CDR3 amino acids: CASSFYLGQGTEAFF. The CDR3 coding sequence is TGTGCCAGCAGCTTTTATCTGGGGCAAGGGACTGAAGCTTTCTTT.

The CDR3 protein is CASSQAGDQPQHF. CDR3 sequence (DNA): TGTGCCAGCAGCCAGGCAGGGGATCAGCCCCAGCATTTT. The chain has TRBV6-1 and TRBJ1-5; maybe TRBD1 (6 bases). Trimming took 6 bases from V and 5 from J, leaving 11 bases between them. Per germline, CDR1 MNHNS and CDR2 SASEGT. CDR3 size: 13 residues.

This chain links TRBV5-1 with TRBJ2-5, with D possibly matching TRBD1 (5 bases). With 4 bases removed from V and 4 bases from J, the gap between germline ends came to 17 bases. The germline CDR1 and CDR2 sequences are SGHRS and YFSETQ. The CDR3 totals 15 residues. CDR3 loop: CASSPDGAAGETQYF. In DNA, the CDR3 is TGCGCCAGCAGCCCAGATGGGGCCGCAGGAGAGACCCAGTACTTC.

This chain connects TRBV18 to TRBJ2-7; a weak D match, TRBD1 (5 bases). CDR3 length equals 16 residues. Per germline, CDR1 KGHSH and CDR2 LQKENI. Trimming removed 0 bases from V and 2 bases from J, with 14 bases in between. The CDR3, as DNA: TGTGCCAGCTCACCACCGGGGCGCGATCCTACCTACGAGCAGTACTTC. It translates to CASSPPGRDPTYEQYF.

The chain couples TRBV9 to TRBJ2-6; D is uncertain. Germline values: CDR1 SGDLS, CDR2 YYNGEE. V was pared by 4 bases and J by 0 bases, with 2 bases between. CDR3 size: 13 residues. CDR3 nucleotides: TGTGCCAGCAGCCGCTCTGGGGCCAACGTCCTGACTTTC. Translating it yields CASSRSGANVLTF.

The chain is built from TRBV11-2 and TRBJ2-7; 9 nucleotides align to TRBD2. This CDR3 has 14 residues. The V segment lost 1 base and the J segment 3 bases; nucleotides outside the gene matches: 1. Germline values: CDR1 SGHAT, CDR2 FQNNGV. The CDR3 loop is CASSLASGIYEQYF. CDR3 in DNA: TGTGCCAGCAGCTTAGCTAGCGGGATCTACGAGCAGTACTTC.

This rearrangement joins TRBV10-3 to TRBJ1-2; TRBD1 might be the D (6 bases). V was trimmed by 6 bases and J by 5 bases, leaving 10 bases between them. From germline, CDR1 is ENHRY and CDR2 SYGVKD. The CDR3 totals 12 residues. The CDR3 is CAIRTGQYGYTF. The DNA for the CDR3 is TGTGCCATCAGGACAGGACAGTATGGCTACACCTTC.

This clone was seen once. The chain joins TRBV10-3 to TRBJ2-1; 9 bases match TRBD2. CDR1 and CDR2 from the germline V gene are ENHRY and SYGVKD. V lost 0 bases and J lost 5; bases outside the gene matches: 5. This CDR3 spans 16 amino acids. The CDR3 bases are TGTGCCATCAGTGAGTCGCTAGCGGGGAAAAACAATGAGCAGTTCTTC. This encodes CAISESLAGKNNEQFF.

In this sample, this clone turned up a few times. The genes are TRBV7-6 and TRBJ1-2; possibly TRBD1 for D (5 bases). V was shortened by 5 bases and J by 7 bases, with 14 bases between the two germline ends. Per the germline V gene, CDR1 is SGHVS and CDR2 is FNYEAQ. The length of the CDR3 is 13 residues. CDR3 sequence (DNA): TGTGCCAGCAGCCCCGGGGGGTGGGGTGGCTACACCTTC. It yields the protein CASSPGGWGGYTF. The variable domain in full, with the rest retrieved from reference TRBV7-6 and TRBJ1-2, is GAGVSQSPRYKVTKRGQDVALRCDPISGHVSLYWYRQALGQGPEFLTYFNYEAQQDKSGLPNDRFSAERPEGSISTLTIQRTEQRDSAMYRCASSPGGWGGYTFGSGTRLTVV.

The gene calls are TRBV10-3 and TRBJ2-3; weak D call: TRBD1 (5 bases). Per germline, CDR1 ENHRY and CDR2 SYGVKD. V gave up 3 bases and J gave up 6 bases, with 10 bases separating them. This CDR3 spans 13 amino acids. CDR3 sequence reads: CAISEGVKDTQYF. CDR3 nucleotide sequence: TGTGCCATCAGTGAAGGGGTTAAGGATACGCAGTATTTT.

This clone was seen only a few times. The chain has TRBV19 and TRBJ1-2; possible D gene TRBD1, 5 bases. This CDR3 contains 13 residues. Trimming took off 8 bases at V and 4 bases at J, with 14 bases between the two ends. Per germline, CDR1 LNHDA and CDR2 SQIVND (reference sequence). CDR3 loop: CASSRVQGYGYTF. In DNA, the CDR3 is TGTGCCAGTTCTAGGGTTCAGGGCTATGGCTACACCTTC.